The 28 T cell receptor beta chains in this list originate from one sample, sequenced in a study of cytotoxic CD8 clonotypes in ibrutinib-treated CLL. TCRdb's copy holds only in-frame clones and misses some; the assay was immunoSEQ multiplex PCR. The sample includes over 45,000 clones, 55% to 70% of them seen just once. The material was PBMCs, obtained after 24 months of ibrutinib treatment. These receptors came from a human donor with chronic lymphocytic leukemia.

The chain employs TRBV6-5 and TRBJ1-1; possibly TRBD1 for D (6 bases). This CDR3 comprises 14 residues. The V gene lost 6 bases and the J gene lost 1 base, with 12 bases spanning the gap. Germline V CDR1 and CDR2: MNHEY, SVGAGI. The CDR3: CASRTGRGNTEAFF. CDR3 nucleotides: TGTGCCAGCAGGACAGGCCGGGGGAACACTGAAGCTTTCTTT.

This rearrangement joins TRBV5-1 to TRBJ2-6; TRBD2 might be the D (6 bases). Germline CDR1 and CDR2: SGHRS and YFSETQ. The CDR3 length is 17 residues. V gave up 0 bases and J gave up 0 bases, with 10 bases separating them. The CDR3 reads CASSLGEGLSGANVLTF. The CDR3 bases are TGCGCCAGCAGCTTGGGAGAGGGACTCTCTGGGGCCAACGTCCTGACTTTC. Combining the CDR3 with reference TRBV5-1 and TRBJ2-6 gives the whole variable domain KAGVTQTPRYLIKTRGQQVTLSCSPISGHRSVSWYQQTPGQGLQFLFEYFSETQRNKGNFPGRFSGRQFSNSRSEMNVSTLELGDSALYLCASSLGEGLSGANVLTFGAGSRLTVL.

The chain joins TRBV19 to TRBJ2-3; a weak D match, TRBD1 (6 bases). CDR3 length equals 15 residues. Trimming stripped 0 bases from V and 4 bases from J, with 11 bases between. CDR1 is LNHDA and CDR2 is SQIVND in the germline V gene (reference sequence). CDR3 sequence (DNA): TGTGCCAGTAGTATAGAGCCCGGACAGTCAGATACGCAGTATTTT. This translates into CASSIEPGQSDTQYF. The whole variable domain, remainder taken from reference TRBV19 and TRBJ2-3, is DGGITQSPKYLFRKEGQNVTLSCEQNLNHDAMYWYRQDPGQGLRLIYYSQIVNDFQKGDIAEGYSVSREKKESFPLTVTSAQKNPTAFYLCASSIEPGQSDTQYFGPGTRLTVL.

This clone has only a few counts. The chain carries TRBV2 and TRBJ2-5, with D unresolved. V was cut by 7 bases and J by 0 bases, with 9 bases left in between. This CDR3 is built from 13 residues. Germline CDR1 SNHLY, CDR2 FYNNEI. The CDR3 DNA follows: TGTGCCAGCATACGTCAGAACCAAGAGACCCAGTACTTC. It codes for CASIRQNQETQYF.

This clone came up once. This rearrangement joins TRBV18 to TRBJ2-3, with D perhaps TRBD1 or TRBD2 (5 bases each). The CDR3 is made up of 14 amino acids. Germline values: CDR1 KGHSH, CDR2 LQKENI. V dropped 2 bases and J dropped 5 bases, with 11 bases sitting between them. The CDR3 sequence: CASSPGGVRDTQYF. Written as DNA, the CDR3 is TGTGCCAGCTCACCAGGGGGAGTACGAGATACGCAGTATTTT.

V is TRBV28 and J is TRBJ2-7, with D possibly TRBD2 on 6 matching bases. V dropped 4 bases and J dropped 2 bases, with 9 bases sitting between them. The CDR3 extends over 13 amino acids. Germline V lookup: CDR1 MDHEN, CDR2 SYDVKM. CDR3 in amino acids: CASSSPGAYEQYV. The CDR3 DNA sequence: TGTGCCAGCAGTTCCCCGGGAGCCTACGAGCAGTACGTC.

The gene calls are TRBV7-6 and TRBJ2-1; D is unclear. Germline loops: CDR1 SGHVS, CDR2 FNYEAQ. The CDR3 has 11 residues. Trimming took 8 bases from V and 9 from J, leaving 11 bases between them. CDR3 sequence reads: CASASPTEQFF. The CDR3 nucleotides read TGTGCCAGCGCTTCCCCAACTGAGCAGTTCTTC.

The V gene is TRBV6-5, the J gene TRBJ2-7; D perhaps matches TRBD1 (7 bases). The germline CDR1 and CDR2 sequences are MNHEY and SVGAGI. The CDR3 has 14 amino acids. V was cut by 6 bases and J by 3 bases, with 15 bases left in between. The CDR3 loop is CASSLRGTDYEQYF. The CDR3 bases are TGTGCCAGCAGCTTACGGGGGACAGACTACGAGCAGTACTTC.

This clone was recorded once. The chain links TRBV6-1 to TRBJ2-1; TRBD1 or TRBD2 may be the D gene (5 bases each). From germline, CDR1 is MNHNS and CDR2 SASEGT. The CDR3 has 14 amino acids. Trimming removed 4 bases from V and 4 bases from J, with 11 bases in between. The CDR3 DNA reads TGTGCCAGCAGTGGGGGGACGGCTTACAATGAGCAGTTCTTC. Translation: CASSGGTAYNEQFF.

This clone was seen more than once but under ten times. The chain couples TRBV7-9 to TRBJ2-7; 8 positions agree with TRBD2. This CDR3 contains 15 residues. Germline V lookup: CDR1 SEHNR, CDR2 FQNEAQ (reference sequence). The V gene end was trimmed by 5 bases and the J gene end by 5 bases; junction bases not matched to a gene: 11. The CDR3 DNA reads as TGTGCCAGCAGCGAGACCGGGACTAGTATCCACGAGCAGTACTTC. This sequence encodes CASSETGTSIHEQYF.

The gene calls are TRBV6-6 and TRBJ1-1; possibly TRBD1 for D (6 bases). V lost 6 bases to trimming and J lost 1 base, with 15 bases between them. The CDR3 is 15 amino acids. CDR1 is MNHNY, CDR2 SVGAGI, per germline (reference sequence). Here the CDR3 reads CASRGGARPNTEAFF. In DNA form, the CDR3 reads TGTGCCAGCAGGGGGGGGGCCAGGCCGAACACTGAAGCTTTCTTT.

The chain combines TRBV28 with TRBJ1-2, with D possibly being TRBD1 (6 bases). V dropped 5 bases and J dropped 4 bases, with 14 bases sitting between them. The length of the CDR3 is 14 residues. Germline V lookup: CDR1 MDHEN, CDR2 SYDVKM. The CDR3 loop is CASSLIRGGYGYTF. The CDR3 bases are TGTGCCAGCAGTCTAATTAGAGGGGGCTATGGCTACACCTTC.

The chain combines TRBV19 with TRBJ2-1; TRBD2 agrees at 12 bases. This CDR3 region has 15 residues. The V segment lost 5 bases and the J segment 9 bases; nucleotides outside the gene matches: 8. Germline CDR1 reads LNHDA; CDR2 reads SQIVND (reference sequence). DNA of the CDR3: TGTGCCAGTAGTCCGAAGACTAGCGGGAGCGCTGAGCAGTTCTTC. As protein: CASSPKTSGSAEQFF.

This clone has ten or more counts. The rearrangement links TRBV11-3 to TRBJ2-3; D is ambiguous. CDR1 is SGHNT and CDR2 is YENEEA in the germline V gene. The CDR3 is 15 residues long. V lost 1 base and J lost 4, with 12 bases in between. CDR3: CASSLGGGTPDTQYF. Written as DNA, the CDR3 is TGTGCCAGCAGCTTAGGAGGTGGCACCCCAGATACGCAGTATTTT.

This clone has a handful of counts. V is TRBV6-5 and J is TRBJ2-3; 12 bases are shared with TRBD2. The V gene end was trimmed by 8 bases and the J gene end by 4 bases; junction bases not matched to a gene: 4. The germline gives CDR1 MNHEY, CDR2 SVGAGI. The CDR3 is 14 residues long. CDR3 coding DNA: TGTGCCAGCCGACTAGCGGGGGACGCAGATACGCAGTATTTT. Translation gives CASRLAGDADTQYF.

The genes are TRBV4-1 and TRBJ2-5, with D unclear. The ends were cut back, 4 bases at V and 0 bases at J, with 3 bases in the middle. Germline V gene lookup returns CDR1 MGHRA and CDR2 YSYEKL. This CDR3 comprises 12 residues. Here the CDR3 DNA reads TGCGCCAGCAGCCCCGACCAAGAGACCCAGTACTTC. Encoded protein: CASSPDQETQYF.

The chain employs TRBV7-9 and TRBJ1-6, with D perhaps TRBD1 (5 bases). The germline CDR1 and CDR2 sequences are SEHNR and FQNEAQ (reference sequence). This CDR3 spans 17 amino acids. The ends were cut back, 0 bases at V and 0 bases at J, with 9 bases in the middle. This CDR3 reads CASSLAPGSSYNSPLHF. The CDR3 DNA is TGTGCCAGCAGCTTAGCGCCAGGGAGCTCCTATAATTCACCCCTCCACTTT.

The chain links TRBV7-8 to TRBJ2-1; D may match TRBD1 or TRBD2 (5 bases each). CDR1 is SGHVS, CDR2 FQNEAQ, per germline. V dropped 2 bases and J dropped 5 bases, with 7 bases sitting between them. The CDR3 is 13 amino acids. CDR3 nucleotide sequence: TGTGCCAGCAGCTTATGGGGGAACAATGAGCAGTTCTTC. Its protein product is CASSLWGNNEQFF.

This clone occurred many times. V usage is TRBV28 and J usage is TRBJ2-1; no definite D call. V shed 10 bases and J shed 9 bases, with 13 bases lying between them. This CDR3 has 11 amino acids. Germline lookup yields CDR1 MDHEN and CDR2 SYDVKM. CDR3 DNA sequence: TGTGCCACCGATATAAACGGTGAGCAGTTCTTC. Protein: CATDINGEQFF.

V usage is TRBV19 and J usage is TRBJ1-5, with D maybe TRBD1 (6 bases). V was cut by 6 bases and J by 3 bases, with 12 bases left in between. Germline-derived CDR1 and CDR2 are LNHDA and SQIVND (reference sequence). The CDR3 has 14 residues. The CDR3, as DNA: TGTGCCAGTAGCGTACAGGGAGTCAATCAGCCCCAGCATTTT. This sequence encodes CASSVQGVNQPQHF.

V usage is TRBV18 and J usage is TRBJ2-1; 10 nucleotides align to TRBD2. CDR1 and CDR2 (germline): KGHSH, LQKENI. V trimming: 1 base; J trimming: 0 bases; junction bases outside the gene matches: 6. CDR3 size: 18 residues. The CDR3 loop reads CASSPLAGGRSSYNEQFF. The CDR3 DNA reads TGTGCCAGCTCACCACTAGCGGGGGGCCGTAGCTCCTACAATGAGCAGTTCTTC.

This sequence joins TRBV18 and TRBJ2-7; tentatively, D is TRBD1 or TRBD2 (5 bases each). With 3 bases removed from V and 3 bases from J, the gap between germline ends came to 9 bases. Germline CDR1 KGHSH, CDR2 LQKENI. The CDR3 extends over 13 amino acids. CDR3 in DNA: TGTGCCAGCTCACCCGGGGCGGTCTACGAGCAGTACTTC. As protein: CASSPGAVYEQYF.

This chain connects TRBV6-5 to TRBJ2-7, with TRBD2 identical over 7 bases. Germline trimming cut 5 bases from V and 2 bases from J; bases unmatched to any gene: 6. CDR1 and CDR2 (germline): MNHEY, SVGAGI. The CDR3 totals 14 residues. The CDR3: CASSPGRGAYEQYV. CDR3 in DNA: TGTGCCAGCAGTCCTGGACGGGGGGCCTACGAGCAGTACGTC.

The chain employs TRBV4-1 and TRBJ1-2; TRBD1 aligns across 7 bases. Germline assignment: CDR1 MGHRA and CDR2 YSYEKL. The J segment lost 2 bases and the V segment lost 0 bases, leaving 6 bases of the junction unmatched. The CDR3 loop spans 16 amino acids. In DNA form, the CDR3 reads TGCGCCAGCAGCCAAGACCCAGGGGGAATAAACTATGGCTACACCTTC. Translated: CASSQDPGGINYGYTF.

This chain links TRBV18 with TRBJ2-2; 13 bases are a match to TRBD2. The CDR3 has 19 residues. Trimming took 4 bases from V and 4 from J; bases not matched to a gene: 12. CDR1 and CDR2 (germline): KGHSH, LQKENI. The CDR3 spells CASSLTPGLAGRGTGELFF. In nucleotides, the CDR3 is TGTGCCAGCTCACTGACTCCGGGACTAGCGGGACGGGGCACCGGGGAGCTGTTTTTT.

The V gene is TRBV5-1, the J gene TRBJ2-5, with D possibly TRBD1 on 6 matching bases. Trimming removed 0 bases at V and 3 bases at J, with 6 bases between. The CDR3 sequence is 13 residues long. Germline CDR1 reads SGHRS; CDR2 reads YFSETQ. CDR3 sequence: CASSLEGEETQYF. DNA of the CDR3: TGCGCCAGCAGCTTGGAGGGGGAAGAGACCCAGTACTTC. The full variable domain, rest sourced from reference TRBV5-1 and TRBJ2-5, is KAGVTQTPRYLIKTRGQQVTLSCSPISGHRSVSWYQQTPGQGLQFLFEYFSETQRNKGNFPGRFSGRQFSNSRSEMNVSTLELGDSALYLCASSLEGEETQYFGPGTRLLVL.

The chain joins TRBV30 to TRBJ1-1; tentative D call: TRBD1 (5 bases). Per the germline V gene, CDR1 is GTSNPN and CDR2 is SVGIG (reference sequence). This CDR3 has 14 amino acids. V dropped 3 bases and J dropped 1 base, with 12 bases sitting between them. The CDR3 spells CAWRWGPGNTEAFF. In DNA, the CDR3 is TGTGCCTGGAGATGGGGCCCGGGGAACACTGAAGCTTTCTTT.

The chain couples TRBV25-1 to TRBJ2-5; D unresolved. The CDR3 is 13 residues long. Deletions cut 3 bases from V and 4 bases from J, with 9 bases between. Germline CDR1 reads MGHDK; CDR2 reads SYGVNS. The CDR3 DNA sequence: TGTGCCAGCAGTGAGGCTAGTCGAGAGACCCAGTACTTC. This sequence encodes CASSEASRETQYF.